A single sample is the source of the 18 T cell receptor beta chains below, sequenced in a study of T cells in Graves' hyperthyroidism and ophthalmopathy. From RNA transcripts, TCR beta CDR3 regions were amplified. HTBI primers were used for first-round RT-PCR of the TCR CDR3. TCRdb used MiXCR to reprocess the multiplex PCR reads, holding one entry per CDR3 protein. This repertoire shows 550,000 to 700,000 distinct CDR3 sequences, roughly 14% found once; its top ten account for around 4%. Sequences were obtained from blood. The receptor set was obtained from a woman aged 40 to 50 with Graves' ophthalmopathy.

In its sample, this clonotype was seen many times. The V and J genes are TRBV12-3 or TRBV12-4 and TRBJ1-3; D is undetermined. This CDR3 comprises 20 residues. Trimming removed 0 bases at V and 0 bases at J, with 21 bases between. The CDR3 DNA reads TGTGCCAGCAGTTTAGCGAGAGGCAACCGGAGGCAGCGCTCTGGAAACACCATATATTTT. This codes for CASSLARGNRRQRSGNTIYF.

This clonotype was detected many times. The chain employs TRBV6-1 and TRBJ2-4; no reliable D call. Germline CDR1 reads MNHNS; CDR2 reads SASEGT. This CDR3 contains 15 residues. V dropped 7 bases and J dropped 0 bases, with 13 bases sitting between them. The CDR3 nucleotides read TGTGCCAGCATAGACAATGACCTAGCCAAAAACATTCAGTACTTC. Amino acid sequence: CASIDNDLAKNIQYF.

V is TRBV7-2 and J is TRBJ2-3; the D is unclear. V gave up 6 bases and J gave up 7 bases, with 14 bases separating them. The CDR3 runs to 13 residues. Germline assignment: CDR1 SGHTA and CDR2 FQGNSA. CDR3 amino acids: CASSSGRRNTQYF. For the CDR3, the DNA is TGTGCCAGCAGTTCGGGCCGGAGAAATACGCAGTATTTT. Full variable domain (remainder filled in from reference TRBV7-2 and TRBJ2-3): GAGVSQSPSNKVTEKGKDVELRCDPISGHTALYWYRQSLGQGLEFLIYFQGNSAPDKSGLPSDRFSAERTGGSVSTLTIQRTQQEDSAVYLCASSSGRRNTQYFGPGTRLTVL.

This clonotype has ten or more counts. J is TRBJ1-5 and V is TRBV20-1; unclear D gene. Germline lookup yields CDR1 DFQATT and CDR2 SNEGSKA (reference sequence). CDR3 length: 14 amino acids. The V and J ends lost 1 base and 0 bases respectively, with 7 bases between them. In DNA, the CDR3 is TGCAGTGCTAGAGGCGGGGTTAGCAATCAGCCCCAGCATTTT. It is translated as CSARGGVSNQPQHF.

The chain links TRBV19 to TRBJ2-2; 8 bases are a match to TRBD2. V gave up 3 bases and J gave up 6 bases; unmatched junction bases: 6. This CDR3 has 15 residues. CDR1 is LNHDA and CDR2 is SQIVND in the germline V gene (reference sequence). The CDR3, as DNA: TGTGCCAGTAGTATCGGGAGGGCCTATTCCGGGGAGCTGTTTTTT. It translates to CASSIGRAYSGELFF.

Details on this clonotype: This is likely a read error, given that the CDR3 carries no conserved phenylalanine or tryptophan at its end. The J gene is TRBJ2-7, the V gene TRBV18, with D uncertain. V was cut by 3 bases and J by 2 bases, with 20 bases left in between. This CDR3 has 17 residues. Looked up from germline, CDR1 is KGHSH and CDR2 is LQKENI. CDR3 amino acids: CASSPLGPFRQTYEQYS. CDR3 in DNA: TGTGCCAGCTCACCCCTCGGGCCCTTTCGGCAGACCTACGAGCAGTACTCC.

Many counts were recorded for this clonotype. The chain carries TRBV7-2 and TRBJ2-5; D gene ambiguous. V lost 3 bases and J 2 bases, leaving 7 bases between the germline ends. The CDR3 is 13 residues long. The V gene's germline CDR1 is SGHTA and CDR2 FQGNSA. The CDR3, as DNA: TGTGCCAGCAGCTTGGGCTGGCAAGAGACCCAGTACTTC. Translation gives CASSLGWQETQYF.

The chain carries TRBV20-1 and TRBJ2-7; perhaps TRBD2 as D (6 bases). V was shortened by 0 bases and J by 3 bases, with 15 bases between the two germline ends. This CDR3 is 15 amino acids long. CDR1 and CDR2 from the germline V gene are DFQATT and SNEGSKA (reference sequence). The CDR3 DNA sequence: TGCAGTGCTAGAGATCGGGGCGGGATTGGCTACGAGCAGTACTTC. Translation: CSARDRGGIGYEQYF.

This clonotype was recorded at least ten times. The chain combines TRBV19 with TRBJ1-1, with D unclear. V shed 5 bases and J shed 0 bases, with 10 bases lying between them. From germline, CDR1 is LNHDA and CDR2 SQIVND (reference sequence). The length of the CDR3 is 14 residues. CDR3: CASSLQRLNTEAFF. CDR3 sequence (DNA): TGTGCCAGTAGTTTGCAACGCTTGAACACTGAAGCTTTCTTT.

In its sample, this clonotype was seen a few times. V gene TRBV6-2 or TRBV6-3 combines with J gene TRBJ2-6, with D possibly being TRBD2 (5 bases). Trimming took 6 bases from V and 2 from J, leaving 11 bases between them. The V gene's germline CDR1 is MNHEY and CDR2 SVGEGT. The CDR3 loop spans 15 amino acids. The CDR3 DNA follows: TGTGCCAGCAGCATTAAGGGAGCTGGGGCCAACGTCCTGACTTTC. It is translated as CASSIKGAGANVLTF.

In this sample, this clonotype turned up many times. The genes are TRBV10-2 and TRBJ2-7, with D possibly matching TRBD2 (5 bases). The CDR3 runs to 14 residues. Germline V gives CDR1 WSHSY, CDR2 SAAADI. V was clipped by 4 bases and J by 2 bases, with 12 bases between them. The CDR3 loop is CASSVGGRTYEQYF. In DNA, the CDR3 is TGCGCCAGCAGTGTAGGCGGGCGCACCTACGAGCAGTACTTC.

Ten or more counts support this clonotype. V gene TRBV4-1 combines with J gene TRBJ2-7, with D tentatively TRBD1 (5 bases). Germline-derived CDR1 and CDR2 are MGHRA and YSYEKL. Trimming took off 0 bases at V and 2 bases at J, with 11 bases between the two ends. The CDR3 sequence is 15 residues long. As DNA, the CDR3 is TGCGCCAGCAGCCAAGAATGGGGCGGTACCTACGAGCAGTACTTC. It encodes CASSQEWGGTYEQYF.

There are many counts of this clonotype. The chain joins TRBV9 to TRBJ1-2; 8 positions match TRBD1. The germline V gene encodes CDR1 SGDLS and CDR2 YYNGEE. The junction had 9 bases not matched to a gene; V was cut back by 4 bases and J by 7 bases. The CDR3 spans 14 residues. As DNA, the CDR3 is TGTGCCAGCAGCTCAGGACAGGGACCAGCTGGCTACACCTTC. It encodes CASSSGQGPAGYTF.

This clonotype appeared a few times. V usage is TRBV6-1 and J usage is TRBJ1-5; TRBD1 agrees at 10 bases. Germline V gene sequence: CDR1 MNHNS, CDR2 SASEGT. V lost 5 bases and J lost 7; bases outside the gene matches: 11. CDR3 length equals 16 residues. CDR3 nucleotides: TGTGCCAGCAGTCAGACGACAGGGGGCGCCGACCAGCCCCAGCATTTT. It yields the protein CASSQTTGGADQPQHF.

This clonotype showed up many times. This rearrangement joins TRBV28 to TRBJ2-7, with 8 bases that match TRBD2. Germline V gives CDR1 MDHEN, CDR2 SYDVKM. V trimming: 2 bases; J trimming: 6 bases; junction bases outside the gene matches: 6. This CDR3 has 14 amino acids. For the CDR3, the DNA is TGTGCCAGCAGTTTAGGCGGGAGGTCCGGCGAGCAGTACTTC. Translating it yields CASSLGGRSGEQYF.

Many counts were recorded for this clonotype. CDR3 sequence: CSASRSGTYEQYF. In DNA, the CDR3 is TGCAGTGCTAGCCGCAGCGGGACCTACGAGCAGTACTTC. The gene calls are TRBV20-1 and TRBJ2-7; the match to TRBD2 covers 7 bases. Unmatched junction bases numbered 4, after V lost 3 bases and J lost 2 bases. The CDR3 extends over 13 amino acids. From germline, CDR1 is DFQATT and CDR2 SNEGSKA (reference sequence).

This clonotype came up a few times. The rearrangement joins TRBV6-1 to TRBJ1-5; D gene ambiguous. Trimming pared 0 bases from V and 8 bases from J, leaving 11 bases between. Germline CDR1 is MNHNS and CDR2 is SASEGT. The CDR3 totals 14 residues. The CDR3 loop reads CASSEAFPPEPQHF. CDR3 nucleotides: TGTGCCAGCAGTGAAGCGTTTCCTCCGGAGCCCCAGCATTTT.

This clonotype showed up many times. V usage is TRBV15 and J usage is TRBJ2-5, with a tentative D call TRBD2 (6 bases). The V gene lost 1 base and the J gene lost 5 bases, with 8 bases spanning the gap. The germline V gene encodes CDR1 LNHNV and CDR2 YYDKDF (reference sequence). The length of the CDR3 is 13 residues. CDR3 sequence: CATSRAGGETQYF. The DNA of the CDR3 is TGTGCCACCAGCAGAGCTGGGGGGGAGACCCAGTACTTC.